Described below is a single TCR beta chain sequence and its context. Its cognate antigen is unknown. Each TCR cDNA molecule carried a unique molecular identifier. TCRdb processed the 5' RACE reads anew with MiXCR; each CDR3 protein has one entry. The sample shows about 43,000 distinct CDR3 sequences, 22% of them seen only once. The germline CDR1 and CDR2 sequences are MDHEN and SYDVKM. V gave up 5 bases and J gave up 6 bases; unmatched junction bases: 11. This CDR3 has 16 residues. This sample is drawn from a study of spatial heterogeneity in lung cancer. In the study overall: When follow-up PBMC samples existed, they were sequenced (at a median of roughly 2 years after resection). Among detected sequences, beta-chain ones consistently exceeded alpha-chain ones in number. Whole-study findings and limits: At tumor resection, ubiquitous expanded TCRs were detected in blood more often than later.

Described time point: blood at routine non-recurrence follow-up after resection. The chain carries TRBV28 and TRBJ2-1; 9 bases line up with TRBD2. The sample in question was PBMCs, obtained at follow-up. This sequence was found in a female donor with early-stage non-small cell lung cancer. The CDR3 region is CASSLAGNTDFNEQFF. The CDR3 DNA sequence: TGTGCCAGCAGTCTAGCGGGAAATACCGATTTCAATGAGCAGTTCTTC.